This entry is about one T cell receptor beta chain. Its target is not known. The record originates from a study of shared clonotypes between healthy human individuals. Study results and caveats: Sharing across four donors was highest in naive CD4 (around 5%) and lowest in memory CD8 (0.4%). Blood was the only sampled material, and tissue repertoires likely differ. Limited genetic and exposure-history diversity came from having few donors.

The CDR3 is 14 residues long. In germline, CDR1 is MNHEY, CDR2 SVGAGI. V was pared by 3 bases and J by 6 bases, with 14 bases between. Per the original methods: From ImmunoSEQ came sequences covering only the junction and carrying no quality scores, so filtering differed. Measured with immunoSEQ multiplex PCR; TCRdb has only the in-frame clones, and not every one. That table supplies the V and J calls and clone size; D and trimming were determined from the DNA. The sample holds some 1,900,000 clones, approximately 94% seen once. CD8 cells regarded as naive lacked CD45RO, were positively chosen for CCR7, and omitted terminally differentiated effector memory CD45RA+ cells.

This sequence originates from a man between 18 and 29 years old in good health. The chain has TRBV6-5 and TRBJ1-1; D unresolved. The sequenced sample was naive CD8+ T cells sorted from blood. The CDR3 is CASSYSGRSAEAFF. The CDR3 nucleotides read TGTGCCAGCAGTTATAGCGGGCGGTCGGCTGAAGCTTTCTTT.